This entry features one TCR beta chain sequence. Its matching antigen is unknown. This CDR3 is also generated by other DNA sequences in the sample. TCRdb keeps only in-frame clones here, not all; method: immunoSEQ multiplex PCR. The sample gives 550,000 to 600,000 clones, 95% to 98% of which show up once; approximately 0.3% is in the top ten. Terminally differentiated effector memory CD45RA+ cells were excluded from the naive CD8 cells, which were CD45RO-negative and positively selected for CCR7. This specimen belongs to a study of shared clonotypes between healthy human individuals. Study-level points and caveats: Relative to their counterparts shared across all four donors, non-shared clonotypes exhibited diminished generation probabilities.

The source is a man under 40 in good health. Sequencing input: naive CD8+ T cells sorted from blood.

The CDR3 protein is CASSLRLAYEQYF. The CDR3 DNA follows: TGTGCCAGCAGTTTAAGACTAGCTTACGAGCAGTACTTC. The chain couples TRBV27 to TRBJ2-7, with TRBD2 matching over 7 bases. After removal of 2 bases from V and 4 bases from J, the junction contained 2 bases not matched to a gene. This CDR3 has 13 residues. Germline CDR1 is MNHEY and CDR2 is SMNVEV (reference sequence).